This TCR beta chain was profiled in a study of blood T cell repertoires in COVID-19. Across the whole study: Whether acute or convalescent, the COVID-19 samples came from the United States, Italy and Spain. The analysed material was cDNA or gDNA that came from T cells, B-cell-depleted T cells, or PBMCs.

Germline V CDR1 and CDR2: SGHDN, FVKESK. The CDR3 runs to 15 residues. With 3 bases clipped from V and 2 bases from J, the junction kept 6 bases outside the gene matches. Original analysis: Reference gene primers were amplified, and this amplification served to estimate nucleated cell counts. TCRdb's copy holds only in-frame clones and misses some; the assay was immunoSEQ multiplex PCR. V, J and clone size are those of that table, while D and trimming were read from the DNA. This table has under 30,000 clones, over 85% appearing once. J is TRBJ2-5 and V is TRBV14; TRBD1 matches 7 bases. Specimen: peripheral blood. This receptor was obtained from a human donor with active COVID-19. The donor label of this sample is uncertain. The CDR3 here is CASSQSTGPQETQYF. In nucleotides, the CDR3 is TGTGCCAGCAGCCAGTCGACAGGGCCACAAGAGACCCAGTACTTC.